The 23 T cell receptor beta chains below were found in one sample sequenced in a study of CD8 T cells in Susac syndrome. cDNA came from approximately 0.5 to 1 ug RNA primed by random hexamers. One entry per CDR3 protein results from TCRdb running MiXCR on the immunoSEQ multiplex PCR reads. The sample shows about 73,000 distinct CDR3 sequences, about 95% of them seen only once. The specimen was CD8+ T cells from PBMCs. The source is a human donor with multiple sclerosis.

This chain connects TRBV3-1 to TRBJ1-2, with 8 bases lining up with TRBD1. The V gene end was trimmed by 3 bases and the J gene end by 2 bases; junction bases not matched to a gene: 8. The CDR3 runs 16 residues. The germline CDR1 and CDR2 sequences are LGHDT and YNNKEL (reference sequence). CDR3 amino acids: CASSHPGTGSNYGYTF. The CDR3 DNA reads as TGTGCCAGCAGCCACCCCGGGACAGGTTCCAACTATGGCTACACCTTC.

CDR3 protein: CASSDGIYTEAFF. The DNA of the CDR3 is TGTGCCAGCAGCGATGGGATCTACACTGAAGCTTTCTTT. The chain employs TRBV27 and TRBJ1-1; D gene unclear. Looked up from germline, CDR1 is MNHEY and CDR2 is SMNVEV (reference sequence). This CDR3 has 13 amino acids. V was cut by 6 bases and J by 3 bases, with 11 bases left in between.

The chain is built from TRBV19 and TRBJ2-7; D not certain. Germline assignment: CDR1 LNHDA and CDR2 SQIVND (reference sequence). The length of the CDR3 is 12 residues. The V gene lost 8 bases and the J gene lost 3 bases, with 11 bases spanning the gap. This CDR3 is CASSNPYYEQYF. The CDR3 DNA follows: TGTGCCAGTTCAAACCCCTACTACGAGCAGTACTTC.

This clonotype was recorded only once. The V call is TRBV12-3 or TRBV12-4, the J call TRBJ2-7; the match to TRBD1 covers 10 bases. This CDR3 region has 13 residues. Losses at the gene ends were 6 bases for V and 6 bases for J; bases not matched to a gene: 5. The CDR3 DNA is TGTGCCAGCAGCTGGGACAGGGGTCGCGAGCAGTACTTC. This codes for CASSWDRGREQYF.

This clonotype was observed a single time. DNA of the CDR3: TGTGCCAGCAGCCAAGTACAACAGGGGGCTGAGTACCAAGAGACCCAGTACTTC. This encodes CASSQVQQGAEYQETQYF. This sequence joins TRBV3-1 and TRBJ2-5, with 9 bases aligning to TRBD1. The V gene end was trimmed by 1 base and the J gene end by 0 bases; junction bases not matched to a gene: 9. The germline V gene has CDR1 LGHDT and CDR2 YNNKEL (reference sequence). The length of the CDR3 is 18 residues.

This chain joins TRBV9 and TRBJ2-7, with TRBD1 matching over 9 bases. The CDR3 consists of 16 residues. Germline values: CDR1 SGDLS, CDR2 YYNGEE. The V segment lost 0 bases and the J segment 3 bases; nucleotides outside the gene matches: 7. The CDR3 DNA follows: TGTGCCAGCAGCGTAGGGGGACAGGGTAACGTCTACGAGCAGTACTTC. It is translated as CASSVGGQGNVYEQYF.

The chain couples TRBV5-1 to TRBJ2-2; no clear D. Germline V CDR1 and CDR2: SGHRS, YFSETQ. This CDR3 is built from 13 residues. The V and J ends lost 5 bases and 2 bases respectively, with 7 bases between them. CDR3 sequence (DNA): TGCGCCAGCAGGGCAGAAAACACCGGGGAGCTGTTTTTT. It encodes CASRAENTGELFF.

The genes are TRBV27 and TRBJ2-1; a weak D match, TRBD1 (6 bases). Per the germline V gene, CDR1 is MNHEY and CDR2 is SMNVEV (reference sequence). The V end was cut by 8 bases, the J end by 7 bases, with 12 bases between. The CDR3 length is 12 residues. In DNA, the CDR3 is TGTGCCAGCCGTTCCCAGGGGAATGAGCAGTTCTTC. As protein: CASRSQGNEQFF.

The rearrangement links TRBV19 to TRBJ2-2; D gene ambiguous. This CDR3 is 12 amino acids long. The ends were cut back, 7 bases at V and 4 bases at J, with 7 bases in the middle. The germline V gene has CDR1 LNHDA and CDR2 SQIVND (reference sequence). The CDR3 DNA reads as TGTGCCAGTAAAGTGAGCACCGGGGAGCTGTTTTTT. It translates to CASKVSTGELFF.

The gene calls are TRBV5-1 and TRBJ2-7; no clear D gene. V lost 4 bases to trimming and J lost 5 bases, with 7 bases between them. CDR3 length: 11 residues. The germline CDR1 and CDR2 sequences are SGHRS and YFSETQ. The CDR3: CASSLGNEQYF. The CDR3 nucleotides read TGCGCCAGCAGCCTAGGGAACGAGCAGTACTTC.

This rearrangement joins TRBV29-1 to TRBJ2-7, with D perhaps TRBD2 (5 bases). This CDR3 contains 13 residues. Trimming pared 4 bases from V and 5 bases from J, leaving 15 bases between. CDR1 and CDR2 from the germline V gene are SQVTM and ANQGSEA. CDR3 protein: CSVVGVNKDEQYF. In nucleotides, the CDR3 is TGCAGCGTTGTCGGGGTGAACAAGGACGAGCAGTACTTC.

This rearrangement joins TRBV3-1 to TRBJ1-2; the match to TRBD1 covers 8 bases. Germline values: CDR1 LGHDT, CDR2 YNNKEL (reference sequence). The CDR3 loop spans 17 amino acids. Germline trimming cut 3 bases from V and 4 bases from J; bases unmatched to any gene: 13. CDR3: CASSQEGLPGQAYGYTF. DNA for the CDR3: TGTGCCAGCAGCCAGGAAGGTCTCCCGGGACAGGCCTATGGCTACACCTTC.

The CDR3 bases are TGTGCCAGTAGTATAGAGGAAGGCGGCTACACCTTC. Encoded protein: CASSIEEGGYTF. The chain is built from TRBV19 and TRBJ1-2; no clear D gene. V shed 0 bases and J shed 8 bases, with 7 bases lying between them. The CDR3 length is 12 residues. Germline V gives CDR1 LNHDA, CDR2 SQIVND (reference sequence).

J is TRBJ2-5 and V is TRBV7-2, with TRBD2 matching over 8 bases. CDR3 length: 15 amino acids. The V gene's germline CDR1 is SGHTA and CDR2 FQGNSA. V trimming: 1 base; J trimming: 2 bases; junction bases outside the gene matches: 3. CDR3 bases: TGTGCCAGCAGCTTAGAGATAGCGGGGCAAGAGACCCAGTACTTC. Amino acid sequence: CASSLEIAGQETQYF. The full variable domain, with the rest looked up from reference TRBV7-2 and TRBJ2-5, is GAGVSQSPSNKVTEKGKDVELRCDPISGHTALYWYRQSLGQGLEFLIYFQGNSAPDKSGLPSDRFSAERTGGSVSTLTIQRTQQEDSAVYLCASSLEIAGQETQYFGPGTRLLVL.

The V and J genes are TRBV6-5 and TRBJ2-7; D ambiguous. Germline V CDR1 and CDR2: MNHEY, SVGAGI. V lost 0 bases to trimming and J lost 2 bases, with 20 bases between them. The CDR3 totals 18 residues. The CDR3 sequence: CASSYSIWRPAGTYEQYF. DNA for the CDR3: TGTGCCAGCAGTTACTCGATATGGCGGCCAGCTGGAACCTACGAGCAGTACTTC.

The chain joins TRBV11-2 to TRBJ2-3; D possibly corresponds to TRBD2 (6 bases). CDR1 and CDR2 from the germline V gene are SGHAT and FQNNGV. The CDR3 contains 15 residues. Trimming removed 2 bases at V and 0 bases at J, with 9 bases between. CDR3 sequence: CASSLPRGSTDTQYF. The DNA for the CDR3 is TGTGCCAGCAGCTTACCCCGGGGGAGCACAGATACGCAGTATTTT. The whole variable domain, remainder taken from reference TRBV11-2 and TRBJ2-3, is EAGVAQSPRYKIIEKRQSVAFWCNPISGHATLYWYQQILGQGPKLLIQFQNNGVVDDSQLPKDRFSAERLKGVDSTLKIQPAKLEDSAVYLCASSLPRGSTDTQYFGPGTRLTVL.

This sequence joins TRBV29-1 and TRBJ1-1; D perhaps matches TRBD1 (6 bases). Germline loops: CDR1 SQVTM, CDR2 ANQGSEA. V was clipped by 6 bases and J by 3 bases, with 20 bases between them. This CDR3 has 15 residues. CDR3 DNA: TGCAGCGTACTGCATAGCGGGGGCGCGGACACTGAAGCTTTCTTT. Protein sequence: CSVLHSGGADTEAFF. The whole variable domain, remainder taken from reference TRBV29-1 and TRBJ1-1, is SAVISQKPSRDICQRGTSLTIQCQVDSQVTMMFWYRQQPGQSLTLIATANQGSEATYESGFVIDKFPISRPNLTFSTLTVSNMSPEDSSIYLCSVLHSGGADTEAFFGQGTRLTVV.

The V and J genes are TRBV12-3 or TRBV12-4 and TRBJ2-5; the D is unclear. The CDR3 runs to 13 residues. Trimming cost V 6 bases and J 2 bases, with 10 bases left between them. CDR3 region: CASSSRPQETQYF. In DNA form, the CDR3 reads TGTGCCAGCAGCTCGAGACCTCAAGAGACCCAGTACTTC.

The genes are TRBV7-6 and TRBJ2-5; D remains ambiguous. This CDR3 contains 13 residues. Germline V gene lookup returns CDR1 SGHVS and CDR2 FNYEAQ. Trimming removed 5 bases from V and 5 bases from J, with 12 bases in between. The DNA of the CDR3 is TGTGCCAGCAGCCTACGTGAGCAGGAGACCCAGTACTTC. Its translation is CASSLREQETQYF. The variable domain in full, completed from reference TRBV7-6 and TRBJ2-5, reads GAGVSQSPRYKVTKRGQDVALRCDPISGHVSLYWYRQALGQGPEFLTYFNYEAQQDKSGLPNDRFSAERPEGSISTLTIQRTEQRDSAMYRCASSLREQETQYFGPGTRLLVL.

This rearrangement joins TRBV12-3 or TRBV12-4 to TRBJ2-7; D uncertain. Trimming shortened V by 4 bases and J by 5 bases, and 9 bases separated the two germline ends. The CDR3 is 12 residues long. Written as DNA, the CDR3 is TGTGCCAGCAGTTCTACTTCCGACGAGCAGTACTTC. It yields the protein CASSSTSDEQYF.

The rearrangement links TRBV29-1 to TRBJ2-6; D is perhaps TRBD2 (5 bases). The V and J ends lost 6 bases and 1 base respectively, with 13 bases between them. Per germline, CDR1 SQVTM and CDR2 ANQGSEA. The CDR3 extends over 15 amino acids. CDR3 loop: CSVGGIFSGANVLTF. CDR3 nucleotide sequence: TGCAGCGTAGGAGGAATATTTTCTGGGGCCAACGTCCTGACTTTC.

The CDR3 loop reads CASSHAADEQFF. Written as DNA, the CDR3 is TGTGCCAGCAGCCACGCTGCGGATGAGCAGTTCTTC. This chain connects TRBV11-2 to TRBJ2-1, with D hard to call. CDR3 length: 12 amino acids. Germline values: CDR1 SGHAT, CDR2 FQNNGV. The V and J ends lost 5 bases and 8 bases respectively, with 10 bases between them.

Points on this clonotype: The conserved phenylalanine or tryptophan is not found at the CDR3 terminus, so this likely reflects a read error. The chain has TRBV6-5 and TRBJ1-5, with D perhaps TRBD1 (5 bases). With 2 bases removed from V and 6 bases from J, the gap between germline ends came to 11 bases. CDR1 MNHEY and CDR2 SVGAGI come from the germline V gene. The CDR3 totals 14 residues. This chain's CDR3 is CASSYGQGGQPQHS. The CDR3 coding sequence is TGTGCCAGCAGTTACGGGCAGGGCGGTCAGCCCCAGCATTCT.